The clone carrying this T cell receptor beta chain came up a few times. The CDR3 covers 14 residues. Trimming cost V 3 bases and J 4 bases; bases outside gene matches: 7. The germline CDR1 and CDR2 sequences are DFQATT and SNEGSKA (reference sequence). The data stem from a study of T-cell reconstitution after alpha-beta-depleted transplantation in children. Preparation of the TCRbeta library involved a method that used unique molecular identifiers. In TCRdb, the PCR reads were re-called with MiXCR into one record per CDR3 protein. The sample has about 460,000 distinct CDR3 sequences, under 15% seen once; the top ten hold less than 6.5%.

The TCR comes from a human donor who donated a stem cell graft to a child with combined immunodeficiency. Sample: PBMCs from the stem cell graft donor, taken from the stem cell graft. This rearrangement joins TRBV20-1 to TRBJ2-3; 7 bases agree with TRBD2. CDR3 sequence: CSASLGGVADTQYF. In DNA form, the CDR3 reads TGCAGTGCTAGCTTGGGGGGGGTCGCAGATACGCAGTATTTT.